The 29 T cell receptor beta chains in this list originate from one sample, sequenced in a study of cytomegalovirus exposure and HLA in healthy donors (dated by TCRdb to 2016 to 2017). Libraries were constructed by the immunoSEQ multiplex PCR assay. The multiplex PCR relied on a mix of 60 forward primers for TCR Vbeta segments and 13 reverse primers for TCR Jbeta segments. Sourced from immuneACCESS, this table was stored by TCRdb with only in-frame sequences that have V and J called. A share of the clones is absent; for the studies checked, an unresolved V gene accounts for under half, and the remainder has no known explanation. The sample table holds 150,000 or so clones, of which roughly 85% were seen once. The top ten clonotypes cover around 0.7% of the sample. Sequenced sample: PBMCs. Receptor source: a male donor in good health and CMV-seronegative.

The chain is built from TRBV4-1 and TRBJ1-2; TRBD1 matches 8 bases. Germline V gives CDR1 MGHRA, CDR2 YSYEKL. The CDR3 length is 16 residues. Unmatched junction bases numbered 11, after V lost 0 bases and J lost 8 bases. CDR3 protein: CASSQEKDREVGGYTF. The DNA for the CDR3 is TGCGCCAGCAGCCAAGAGAAGGACAGGGAGGTTGGAGGCTACACCTTC.

The chain joins TRBV6-5 to TRBJ2-7; possible D gene TRBD2, 5 bases. The germline gives CDR1 MNHEY, CDR2 SVGAGI. The CDR3 length is 14 residues. V was cut by 3 bases and J by 2 bases, with 11 bases left in between. For the CDR3, the DNA is TGTGCCAGCAGTTATAGGAGGAGAACCTACGAGCAGTACTTC. It specifies CASSYRRRTYEQYF.

This sequence joins TRBV7-2 and TRBJ2-5, with 8 bases matching TRBD1. The germline CDR1 and CDR2 sequences are SGHTA and FQGNSA. The CDR3 consists of 14 residues. V shed 5 bases, J shed 5 bases, and the junction held 7 bases outside the gene matches. CDR3 in DNA: TGTGCCAGCAGCCCACGACAGGGGAGGGAGACCCAGTACTTC. Encoded protein: CASSPRQGRETQYF.

This sequence joins TRBV27 and TRBJ1-1; a possible D gene is TRBD1 (5 bases). Per the germline V gene, CDR1 is MNHEY and CDR2 is SMNVEV (reference sequence). Between the trimmed V and J ends, which lost 5 bases and 3 bases, there was a span of 13 bases. CDR3 length: 14 residues. The CDR3 is CASSPQGGHTEAFF. The CDR3 DNA reads TGTGCCAGCAGTCCCCAGGGTGGGCACACTGAAGCTTTCTTT.

This chain connects TRBV7-2 to TRBJ2-2, with no clear D. The CDR3 consists of 14 residues. In germline, CDR1 is SGHTA, CDR2 FQGNSA. Trimming stripped 5 bases from V and 7 bases from J, with 14 bases between. CDR3 amino acids: CASSALVYSGELFF. DNA for the CDR3: TGTGCCAGCAGCGCGTTAGTATACAGCGGGGAGCTGTTTTTT.

The table lists this clone with a few counts. The V and J genes are TRBV2 and TRBJ2-7, with 7 bases lining up with TRBD1. J gave up 5 bases and V 2 bases, and 3 bases lay outside the gene matches. Looked up from germline, CDR1 is SNHLY and CDR2 is FYNNEI. The CDR3 covers 13 residues. CDR3 protein: CASSEYRGDEQYF. As DNA, the CDR3 is TGTGCCAGCAGTGAATACAGGGGCGACGAGCAGTACTTC.

V gene TRBV10-3 combines with J gene TRBJ2-1; TRBD1 agrees at 9 bases. The V segment lost 8 bases and the J segment 12 bases; nucleotides outside the gene matches: 8. Germline V lookup: CDR1 ENHRY, CDR2 SYGVKD. This CDR3 has 12 residues. The CDR3 DNA is TGTGCCATCTCCGGGACAGGGTATGGGCAGTTCTTC. It encodes CAISGTGYGQFF.

V gene TRBV5-1 combines with J gene TRBJ2-1; TRBD2 matches 16 bases. The CDR3 is 17 residues long. J lost 8 bases, V lost 0 bases, and 5 bases had no gene match. The germline gives CDR1 SGHRS, CDR2 YFSETQ. DNA for the CDR3: TGCGCCAGCAGCTTGGAAGGGACTAGCGGGGGGGCTTATGAGCAGTTCTTC. As protein: CASSLEGTSGGAYEQFF.

This clone was seen a single time. CDR3 nucleotides: TGTGCCAGCAGCGTAGACAGGTCTCAAAATGAAAAACTGTTTTTT. The encoded protein is CASSVDRSQNEKLFF. The chain uses TRBV5-4 and TRBJ1-4, with D perhaps matching TRBD1 (6 bases). The germline CDR1 and CDR2 sequences are SGHNT and YYREEE (reference sequence). The CDR3 has 15 amino acids. Between the trimmed V and J ends, which lost 4 bases and 5 bases, there was a span of 15 bases. Drawing the rest from reference TRBV5-4 and TRBJ1-4, the complete variable domain is ETGVTQSPTHLIKTRGQQVTLRCSSQSGHNTVSWYQQALGQGPQFIFQYYREEENGRGNFPPRFSGLQFPNYSSELNVNALELDDSALYLCASSVDRSQNEKLFFGSGTQLSVL.

The chain couples TRBV18 to TRBJ2-3; 8 bases match TRBD2. Germline assignment: CDR1 KGHSH and CDR2 LQKENI. The CDR3 is made up of 15 amino acids. Trimming cost V 3 bases and J 2 bases; bases outside gene matches: 4. This CDR3 reads CASSPGLENTDTQYF. The CDR3, as DNA: TGTGCCAGCTCACCGGGACTAGAGAACACAGATACGCAGTATTTT.

This clone was counted once. The V gene is TRBV6-6, the J gene TRBJ2-3; D ambiguous. The germline V and J ends were trimmed by 5 bases and 0 bases, with 9 bases remaining between them. The germline CDR1 and CDR2 sequences are MNHNY and SVGAGI (reference sequence). The CDR3 sequence is 14 residues long. For the CDR3, the DNA is TGTGCCAGCAGTCCCCCCATTAGCACAGATACGCAGTATTTT. It is translated as CASSPPISTDTQYF.

The chain has TRBV7-9 and TRBJ1-3, with 11 positions matching TRBD1. There are 16 residues in the CDR3. V lost 2 bases to trimming and J lost 4 bases; unmatched junction nucleotides: 4. CDR1 is SEHNR, CDR2 FQNEAQ, per germline (reference sequence). DNA for the CDR3: TGTGCCAGCAGCTTACTGGGACAGGGGGGAGGAAACACCATATATTTT. Protein: CASSLLGQGGGNTIYF.

This clone was seen a few times. CDR3 sequence: CASSPPTLSGNTIYF. The CDR3, as DNA: TGTGCCAGCTCACCACCAACTCTTTCTGGAAACACCATATATTTT. The chain combines TRBV18 with TRBJ1-3; D is unresolved. The CDR3 spans 15 residues. Trimming took 0 bases from V and 1 from J, leaving 7 bases between them. Germline values: CDR1 KGHSH, CDR2 LQKENI.

The CDR3 sequence is CASAQGRETQYF. In nucleotides, the CDR3 is TGTGCCAGCGCCCAGGGAAGAGAGACCCAGTACTTC. V gene TRBV6-5 combines with J gene TRBJ2-5; the D gene is possibly TRBD1 (5 bases). This CDR3 contains 12 residues. Germline V CDR1 and CDR2: MNHEY, SVGAGI. With 8 bases removed from V and 4 bases from J, the gap between germline ends came to 11 bases.

This clone was recorded a few times. The chain is built from TRBV18 and TRBJ2-3, with D possibly matching TRBD1 (6 bases). Germline V gene data show CDR1 as KGHSH and CDR2 as LQKENI. The CDR3 contains 17 residues. V was clipped by 2 bases and J by 4 bases, with 19 bases between them. DNA of the CDR3: TGTGCCAGCTCACCATTGTACCAGACAGGAGCACCAGATACGCAGTATTTT. Protein: CASSPLYQTGAPDTQYF.

The CDR3 coding sequence is TGTGCCAGCAGCTTAAAAGGGGCGTCCCAGTACTTC. Protein: CASSLKGASQYF. This rearrangement joins TRBV7-2 to TRBJ2-5; tentative D call: TRBD1 (5 bases). There are 12 residues in the CDR3. V shed 2 bases and J shed 9 bases, with 10 bases lying between them. CDR1 and CDR2 (germline): SGHTA, FQGNSA.

V and J are TRBV7-2 and TRBJ2-7, with D possibly being TRBD1 (6 bases). Trimming left V 6 bases short and J 2 bases short, with 11 bases between. Germline lookup yields CDR1 SGHTA and CDR2 FQGNSA. The CDR3 totals 13 residues. CDR3 loop: CASRGAGPYEQYF. CDR3 nucleotide sequence: TGTGCCAGCAGGGGGGCAGGTCCCTACGAGCAGTACTTC.

This chain connects TRBV11-3 to TRBJ2-2; 13 positions match TRBD2. Trimming took 3 bases from V and 5 from J; bases not matched to a gene: 0. The CDR3 is made up of 15 amino acids. Germline V gives CDR1 SGHNT, CDR2 YENEEA. CDR3: CASSLGLAGTGELFF. The DNA for the CDR3 is TGTGCCAGCAGCTTGGGACTAGCGGGGACCGGGGAGCTGTTTTTT. Complete variable domain (other parts from reference TRBV11-3 and TRBJ2-2): EAGVVQSPRYKIIEKKQPVAFWCNPISGHNTLYWYLQNLGQGPELLIRYENEEAVDDSQLPKDRFSAERLKGVDSTLKIQPAELGDSAVYLCASSLGLAGTGELFFGEGSRLTVL.

The chain carries TRBV7-2 and TRBJ2-1; the match to TRBD2 covers 11 bases. J lost 8 bases, V lost 1 base, and 7 bases had no gene match. This CDR3 contains 16 residues. CDR1 is SGHTA, CDR2 FQGNSA, per germline. The CDR3 sequence: CASSLGLLAGVDEQFF. The CDR3 DNA follows: TGTGCCAGCAGCTTAGGGCTACTAGCGGGAGTTGATGAGCAGTTCTTC.

V gene TRBV6-6 combines with J gene TRBJ2-3, with D tentatively TRBD2 (6 bases). The CDR3 extends over 16 amino acids. In germline, CDR1 is MNHNY, CDR2 SVGAGI (reference sequence). Trimming shortened V by 6 bases and J by 2 bases, and 18 bases separated the two germline ends. In DNA form, the CDR3 reads TGTGCCAGCAGGAACGCCGGGACTCTATTCACAGATACGCAGTATTTT. Protein: CASRNAGTLFTDTQYF.

CDR3 in amino acids: CASSQRFSGTDTQYF. The CDR3 DNA sequence: TGTGCCAGCAGCCAGCGGTTTTCCGGCACAGATACGCAGTATTTT. The chain is built from TRBV14 and TRBJ2-3, with unresolved D. Between the trimmed V and J ends, which lost 3 bases and 1 base, there was a span of 11 bases. CDR3 length: 15 residues. Germline assignment: CDR1 SGHDN and CDR2 FVKESK.

This clone has just one count. The chain uses TRBV7-7 and TRBJ2-2; D call uncertain. Germline-derived CDR1 and CDR2 are SSHAT and FNYEAQ (reference sequence). V was trimmed by 0 bases and J by 5 bases, leaving 4 bases between them. CDR3 length equals 13 residues. CDR3 sequence: CASSLARTGELFF. Written as DNA, the CDR3 is TGTGCCAGCAGCTTAGCTCGGACCGGGGAGCTGTTTTTT. The full variable domain, its missing parts supplied by reference TRBV7-7 and TRBJ2-2, is GAGVSQSPRYKVTKRGQDVTLRCDPISSHATLYWYQQALGQGPEFLTYFNYEAQPDKSGLPSDRFSAERPEGSISTLTIQRTEQRDSAMYRCASSLARTGELFFGEGSRLTVL.

In regard to this clone: Other DNA sequences from this sample encode an identical CDR3 as well. The V gene is TRBV7-2, the J gene TRBJ1-5, with D unresolved. The CDR3 sequence is 13 residues long. In germline, CDR1 is SGHTA, CDR2 FQGNSA. The V and J ends lost 1 base and 4 bases respectively, with 5 bases between them. This chain's CDR3 is CASSLGRNQPQHF. The CDR3 nucleotides read TGTGCCAGCAGCTTAGGGAGGAATCAGCCCCAGCATTTT.

On this clone itself: At one of its ends the junction is not consistent with the germline gene, which may arise from a read error. The genes are TRBV2 and TRBJ2-7, with 11 bases aligning to TRBD1. Per germline, CDR1 SNHLY and CDR2 FYNNEI. This CDR3 is 14 amino acids long. The CDR3 bases are TGTGCCAGCAGTTGGGACAGGGGGTCCTCCGAGCAGTACTTC. It encodes CASSWDRGSSEQYF.

This chain uses TRBV4-3 with TRBJ2-7; D not certain. There are 14 residues in the CDR3. Germline V gene sequence: CDR1 LGHNA, CDR2 YSLEER. Trimming cost V 0 bases and J 2 bases, with 8 bases left between them. The CDR3 sequence is CASSQDGGTYEQYF. The CDR3 coding sequence is TGCGCCAGCAGCCAAGATGGCGGAACCTACGAGCAGTACTTC.

This clone has just one count. The DNA for the CDR3 is TGTGCCAGCAGCCCGGAGCGGAGCACAGATACGCAGTATTTT. Residues: CASSPERSTDTQYF. This sequence joins TRBV7-3 and TRBJ2-3, with D perhaps TRBD2 (5 bases). This CDR3 spans 14 amino acids. V lost 5 bases, J lost 0 bases, and 9 bases lay in between. Germline CDR1 is SGHTA and CDR2 is FQGTGA.

This clone was found a few times. This chain connects TRBV6-1 to TRBJ2-7; D is possibly TRBD1 (6 bases). The germline V and J ends were trimmed by 5 bases and 3 bases, with 11 bases remaining between them. CDR3 length equals 13 residues. Germline lookup yields CDR1 MNHNS and CDR2 SASEGT. CDR3 DNA: TGTGCCAGCAGTTCTCAGGGGAGCTACGAGCAGTACTTC. Translating it yields CASSSQGSYEQYF.

The V and J genes are TRBV19 and TRBJ2-7; TRBD1 might be the D (6 bases). Germline lookup yields CDR1 LNHDA and CDR2 SQIVND (reference sequence). The CDR3 is made up of 13 amino acids. The germline V and J ends were trimmed by 8 bases and 3 bases, with 14 bases remaining between them. The chain's CDR3 is CASGSGHLYEQYF. CDR3 DNA: TGTGCCAGTGGATCGGGACACCTCTACGAGCAGTACTTC.

The V gene is TRBV9, the J gene TRBJ1-4; the match to TRBD1 covers 7 bases. CDR1 is SGDLS, CDR2 YYNGEE, per germline. The CDR3 contains 15 residues. V shed 2 bases, J shed 5 bases, and the junction held 6 bases outside the gene matches. The CDR3 here is CASSVEQGRNEKLFF. CDR3 nucleotides: TGTGCCAGCAGCGTTGAACAGGGGCGCAATGAAAAACTGTTTTTT.